This T cell receptor beta chain was identified during a study of blood T cell repertoires in COVID-19. Study-level information: Samples came from the United States, Italy and Spain, spanning acute and convalescent COVID-19.

Authors' analysis steps: Scientists estimated how many nucleated cells there were by amplifying reference gene primers. Profiled with immunoSEQ multiplex PCR; TCRdb holds only in-frame clones, not every one. V, J and clone size are those of that table, while D and trimming were read from the DNA. Among 200,000 to 250,000 clones, 92% were seen once, and the ten largest hold around 0.85%. Germline values: CDR1 MNHEY, CDR2 SMNVEV (reference sequence). This CDR3 contains 14 residues. Trimming left V 8 bases short and J 8 bases short, with 21 bases between. The sample was peripheral blood. The chain uses TRBV27 and TRBJ1-2; D is possibly TRBD1 (6 bases). This receptor was obtained from a man aged 55 to 69 with COVID-19, enrolled during active disease. CDR3 sequence (DNA): TGTGCCAGCGGGCTCCCACGGGGGGCGGCGGGCTACACCTTC. It codes for CASGLPRGAAGYTF.